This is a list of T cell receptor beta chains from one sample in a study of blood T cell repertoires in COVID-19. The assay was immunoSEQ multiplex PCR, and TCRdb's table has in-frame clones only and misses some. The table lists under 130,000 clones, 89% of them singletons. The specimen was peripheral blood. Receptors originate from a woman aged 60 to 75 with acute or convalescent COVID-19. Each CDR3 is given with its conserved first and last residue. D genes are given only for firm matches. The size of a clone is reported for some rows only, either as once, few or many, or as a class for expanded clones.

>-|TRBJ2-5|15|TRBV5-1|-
CASSLSSGQEETQYF
TGCGCCAGCAGCTTGTCCTCGGGACAAGAAGAGACCCAGTACTTC
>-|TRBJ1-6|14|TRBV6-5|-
CASSYERLRSPLHF
TGTGCCAGCAGTTACGAGCGACTCCGTTCACCCCTCCACTTT
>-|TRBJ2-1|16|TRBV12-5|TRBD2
CASGVPSSGSYNEQFF
TGTGCTAGTGGTGTTCCATCTAGCGGGTCCTACAATGAGCAGTTCTTC
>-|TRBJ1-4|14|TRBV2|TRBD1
CASSGRQGTEKLFF
TGTGCCAGCAGTGGCAGACAGGGGACGGAAAAACTGTTTTTT
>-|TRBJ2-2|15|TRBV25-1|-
CASASRRTNTGELFF
TGTGCCAGCGCCTCGCGCAGGACTAACACCGGGGAGCTGTTTTTT
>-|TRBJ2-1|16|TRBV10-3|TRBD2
CAISGPGLAGANEQFF
TGTGCCATCAGTGGCCCCGGACTAGCGGGGGCGAATGAGCAGTTCTTC
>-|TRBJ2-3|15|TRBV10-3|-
CAISGRGGAGDTQYF
TGTGCCATCAGTGGTAGGGGGGGAGCAGGAGATACGCAGTATTTT
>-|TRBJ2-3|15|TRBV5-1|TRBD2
CASSLTSGGTDTQYF
TGCGCCAGCAGCTTAACTAGCGGGGGCACAGATACGCAGTATTTT
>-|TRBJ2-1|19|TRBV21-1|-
CASSKFTSGRAGSYNEQFF
TGTGCCAGCAGCAAATTTACTAGCGGGAGGGCAGGGTCCTACAATGAGCAGTTCTTC
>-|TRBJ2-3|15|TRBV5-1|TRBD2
CASVELAGETDTQYF
TGCGCCAGCGTGGAGCTAGCGGGAGAAACAGATACGCAGTATTTT
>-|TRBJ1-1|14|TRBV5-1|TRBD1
CASSPQGAITEAFF
TGCGCCAGCAGCCCACAGGGGGCCATCACTGAAGCTTTCTTT
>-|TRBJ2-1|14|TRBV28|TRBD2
CASSGTSGSNEQFF
TGTGCCAGCAGTGGGACTAGCGGGAGTAATGAGCAGTTCTTC
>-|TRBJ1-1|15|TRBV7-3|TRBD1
CASSPQGGANTEAFF
TGTGCCAGCAGCCCTCAGGGGGGCGCGAACACTGAAGCTTTCTTT
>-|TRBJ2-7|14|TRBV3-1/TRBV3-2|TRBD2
CASSLAGGSYEQYF
TGTGCCAGCAGTCTAGCGGGAGGGTCCTACGAGCAGTACTTC
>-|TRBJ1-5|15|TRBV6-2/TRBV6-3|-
CASSYSGRGWQPQHF
TGTGCCAGCAGTTACTCAGGGCGGGGATGGCAGCCCCAGCATTTT
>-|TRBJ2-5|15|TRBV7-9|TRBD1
CASSLGTGVGETQYF
TGTGCCAGCAGCCTAGGGACAGGGGTCGGAGAGACCCAGTACTTC
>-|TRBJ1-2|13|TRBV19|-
CASRRVSAGGYTF
TGTGCCAGTAGGCGGGTCTCGGCCGGGGGCTACACCTTC
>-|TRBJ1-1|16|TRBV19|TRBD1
CASSKNRGSGYTEAFF
TGTGCCAGTAGTAAAAACAGGGGGTCGGGGTACACTGAAGCTTTCTTT
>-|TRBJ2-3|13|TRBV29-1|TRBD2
CSALAGAANTQYF
TGCAGCGCCCTAGCGGGGGCGGCAAATACGCAGTATTTT
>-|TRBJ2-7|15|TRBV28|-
CASRDSVGTLSEQYF
TGTGCCAGCAGGGATAGCGTTGGGACACTCTCCGAGCAGTACTTC
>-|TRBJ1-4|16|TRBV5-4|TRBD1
CASSRAPGTGNEKLFF
TGTGCCAGCAGCCGAGCCCCCGGGACAGGGAATGAAAAACTGTTTTTT
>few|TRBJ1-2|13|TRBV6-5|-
CASRGQGYYGYTF
TGTGCCAGCAGAGGGCAGGGGTACTATGGCTACACCTTC
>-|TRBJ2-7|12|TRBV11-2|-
CASSLLSYEQYF
TGTGCCAGCAGCCTCCTTTCCTACGAGCAGTACTTC
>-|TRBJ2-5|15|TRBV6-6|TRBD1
CASSPGQGQRETQYF
TGTGCCAGCAGTCCGGGACAGGGCCAAAGAGAGACCCAGTACTTC
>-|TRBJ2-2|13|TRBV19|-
CASKIQGIGELFF
TGTGCCAGTAAAATACAGGGCATCGGGGAGCTGTTTTTT
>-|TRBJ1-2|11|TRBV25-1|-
CASSRGDGYTF
TGTGCCAGCAGCCGGGGGGATGGCTACACCTTC
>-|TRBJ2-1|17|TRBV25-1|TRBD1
CASSPSAGQGSYNEQFF
TGTGCCAGCAGCCCATCTGCGGGACAGGGATCCTACAATGAGCAGTTCTTC
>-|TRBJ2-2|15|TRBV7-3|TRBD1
CASRGTGLNTGELFF
TGTGCCAGCAGGGGGACAGGGCTCAACACCGGGGAGCTGTTTTTT
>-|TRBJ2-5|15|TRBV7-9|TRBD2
CASSLVAGGQETQYF
TGTGCCAGCAGCTTAGTAGCGGGAGGACAAGAGACCCAGTACTTC
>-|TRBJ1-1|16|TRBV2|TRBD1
CASSGAGGLMNTEAFF
TGTGCCAGCAGTGGGGCAGGGGGCCTAATGAACACTGAAGCTTTCTTT
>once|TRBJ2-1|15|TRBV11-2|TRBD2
CASSTLAGTYNEQFF
TGTGCCAGCAGCACACTAGCGGGAACCTACAATGAGCAGTTCTTC
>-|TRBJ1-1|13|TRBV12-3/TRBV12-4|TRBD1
CASSLRQGAEAFF
TGTGCCAGCAGTTTACGACAGGGGGCTGAAGCTTTCTTT
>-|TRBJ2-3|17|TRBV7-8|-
CASSLGQTGFGTDTQYF
TGTGCCAGCAGCTTAGGCCAGACTGGTTTTGGCACAGATACGCAGTATTTT